This TCR beta chain comes out of a study of T-cell memory formation after mild COVID-19. Per the germline V gene, CDR1 is KGHDR and CDR2 is SFDVKD. J gave up 4 bases and V 4 bases, and 2 bases lay outside the gene matches. The CDR3 is made up of 14 amino acids. TCRdb itself ran the 5' RACE reads through MiXCR, one entry per CDR3 protein. The sample records around 320,000 distinct CDR3 sequences, approximately 27% being singletons. The chain carries TRBV24-1 and TRBJ2-1; 8 bases agree with TRBD1. The sample was PBMCs or a T cell subset sorted from them (not recorded which). The receptor was derived from an adult woman who had mild COVID-19 (a few samples of this study predate the infection). Cell type and time point are not known. CDR3 sequence reads: CATSETGVYNEQFF. Here the CDR3 DNA reads TGTGCCACCAGTGAGACAGGGGTGTACAATGAGCAGTTCTTC.